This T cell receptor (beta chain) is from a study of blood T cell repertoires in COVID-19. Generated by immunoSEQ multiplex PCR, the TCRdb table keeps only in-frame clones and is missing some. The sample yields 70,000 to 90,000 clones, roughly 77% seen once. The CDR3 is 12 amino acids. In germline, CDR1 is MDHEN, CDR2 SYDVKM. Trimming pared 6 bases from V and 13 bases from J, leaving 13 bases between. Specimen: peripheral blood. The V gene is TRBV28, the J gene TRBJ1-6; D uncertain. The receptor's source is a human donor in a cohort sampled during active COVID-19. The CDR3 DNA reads TGTGCCAGCAGCCCCCAAGTTGGCCCCCTCCACTTT. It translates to CASSPQVGPLHF. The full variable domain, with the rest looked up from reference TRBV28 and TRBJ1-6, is DVKVTQSSRYLVKRTGEKVFLECVQDMDHENMFWYRQDPGLGLRLIYFSYDVKMKEKGDIPEGYSVSREKKERFSLILESASTNQTSMYLCASSPQVGPLHFGNGTRLTVT.